The present entry profiles one T cell receptor (beta chain) with its context. No antigen is known for it. The study ran its PCR with 60 Vbeta and 13 Jbeta primers. The table came from immunoSEQ multiplex PCR; TCRdb's copy has only in-frame clones and leaves some out. This repertoire shows over 80,000 clones, over 60% found once; its top ten account for approximately 16%. The source of the sample is a study of cytomegalovirus exposure and HLA in healthy donors. The overall study: The study's early data release held about 77 million unique TCRs from HLA-typed donors. Ancestry clustering placed around four fifths of several hundred genotyped donors in the Caucasian-associated cluster. Study-level findings and limits: Presence/absence comparisons presumed near-even sequencing depth among donors.

Germline V gene data show CDR1 as SGHTA and CDR2 as FQGNSA. This CDR3 is built from 15 residues. The V gene end was trimmed by 7 bases and the J gene end by 0 bases; junction bases not matched to a gene: 5. This clonotype was obtained from a man aged 55 to 69 in good health and CMV-seropositive. The V call is TRBV7-2, the J call TRBJ2-1, with 8 bases aligning to TRBD2. Input material: PBMCs. This chain's CDR3 is CASTGSGASYNEQFF. For the CDR3, the DNA is TGTGCCAGCACGGGTAGCGGGGCCTCCTACAATGAGCAGTTCTTC.